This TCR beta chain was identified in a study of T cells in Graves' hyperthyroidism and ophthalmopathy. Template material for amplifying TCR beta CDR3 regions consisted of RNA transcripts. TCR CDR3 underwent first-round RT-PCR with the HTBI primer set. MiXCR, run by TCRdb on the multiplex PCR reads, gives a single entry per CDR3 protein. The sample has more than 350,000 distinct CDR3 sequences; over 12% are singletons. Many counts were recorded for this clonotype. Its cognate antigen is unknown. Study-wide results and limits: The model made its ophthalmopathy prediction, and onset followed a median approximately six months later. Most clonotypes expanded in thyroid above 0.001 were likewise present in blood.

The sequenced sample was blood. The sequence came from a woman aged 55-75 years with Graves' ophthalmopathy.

The CDR3 coding sequence is TGTGCCAGCAGTGCTAGCGGGAGCCTTGACAATGAGCAGTTCTTC. Protein product: CASSASGSLDNEQFF. The chain joins TRBV2 to TRBJ2-1; 10 bases are a match to TRBD2. Germline V CDR1 and CDR2: SNHLY, FYNNEI. This CDR3 has 15 residues. V dropped 4 bases and J dropped 5; count of bases not matched to a gene: 5.